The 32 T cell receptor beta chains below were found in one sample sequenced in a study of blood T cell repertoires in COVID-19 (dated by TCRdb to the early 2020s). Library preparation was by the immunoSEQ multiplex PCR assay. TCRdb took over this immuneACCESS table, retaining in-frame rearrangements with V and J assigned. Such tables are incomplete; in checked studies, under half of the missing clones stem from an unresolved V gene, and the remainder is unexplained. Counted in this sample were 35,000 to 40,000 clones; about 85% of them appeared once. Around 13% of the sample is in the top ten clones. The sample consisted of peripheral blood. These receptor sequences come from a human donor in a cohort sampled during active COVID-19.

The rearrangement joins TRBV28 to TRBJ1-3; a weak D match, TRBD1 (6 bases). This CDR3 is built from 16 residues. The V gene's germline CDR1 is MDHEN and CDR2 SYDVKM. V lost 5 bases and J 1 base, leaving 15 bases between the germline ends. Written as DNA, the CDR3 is TGTGCCAGCAGTACCTCAGGGGTGGCGTCTGGAAACACCATATATTTT. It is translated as CASSTSGVASGNTIYF. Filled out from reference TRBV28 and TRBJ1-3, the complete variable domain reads DVKVTQSSRYLVKRTGEKVFLECVQDMDHENMFWYRQDPGLGLRLIYFSYDVKMKEKGDIPEGYSVSREKKERFSLILESASTNQTSMYLCASSTSGVASGNTIYFGEGSWLTVV.

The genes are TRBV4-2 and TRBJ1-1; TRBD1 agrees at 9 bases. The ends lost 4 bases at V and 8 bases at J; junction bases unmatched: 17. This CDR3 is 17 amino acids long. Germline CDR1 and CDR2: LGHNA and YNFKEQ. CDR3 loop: CASSLLRDRDPPGEAFF. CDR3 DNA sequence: TGTGCCAGCAGCCTACTCCGGGACAGGGACCCTCCGGGGGAAGCTTTCTTT.

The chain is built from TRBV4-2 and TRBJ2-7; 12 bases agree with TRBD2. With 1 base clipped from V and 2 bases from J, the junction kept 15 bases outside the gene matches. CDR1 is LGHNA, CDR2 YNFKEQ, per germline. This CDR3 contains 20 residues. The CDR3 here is CASSQGLAGGPRLSPYEQYF. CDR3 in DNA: TGTGCCAGCAGCCAAGGGCTAGCGGGGGGGCCAAGGCTCTCGCCCTACGAGCAGTACTTC.

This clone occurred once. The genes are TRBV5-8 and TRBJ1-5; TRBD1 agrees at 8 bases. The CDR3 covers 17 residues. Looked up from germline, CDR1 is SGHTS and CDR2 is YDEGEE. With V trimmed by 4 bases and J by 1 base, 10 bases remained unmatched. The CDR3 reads CASSPANQGASNQPQHF. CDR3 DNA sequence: TGTGCCAGCAGCCCGGCCAACCAGGGGGCAAGCAATCAGCCCCAGCATTTT.

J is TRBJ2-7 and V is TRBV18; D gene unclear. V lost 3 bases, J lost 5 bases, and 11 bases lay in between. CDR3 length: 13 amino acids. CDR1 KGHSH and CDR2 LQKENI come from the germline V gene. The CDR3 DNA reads TGTGCCAGCTCACCGTCAGGTGGCAACGAGCAGTACTTC. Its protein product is CASSPSGGNEQYF.

CDR3 bases: TGCGCCAGCAGCACCCAGGTATCAGAGGGCTACACCTTC. It codes for CASSTQVSEGYTF. J is TRBJ1-2 and V is TRBV5-1; D is ambiguous. CDR1 and CDR2 (germline): SGHRS, YFSETQ. The V and J ends lost 4 bases and 8 bases respectively, with 15 bases between them. The CDR3 has 13 amino acids.

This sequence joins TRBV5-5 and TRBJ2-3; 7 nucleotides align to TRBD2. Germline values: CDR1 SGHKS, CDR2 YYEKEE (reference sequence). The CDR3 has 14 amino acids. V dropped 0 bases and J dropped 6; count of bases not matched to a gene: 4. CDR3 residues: CASSLEGRGDTQYF. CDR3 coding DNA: TGTGCCAGCAGCTTGGAGGGGCGGGGGGATACGCAGTATTTT. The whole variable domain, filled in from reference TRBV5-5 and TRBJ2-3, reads DAGVTQSPTHLIKTRGQQVTLRCSPISGHKSVSWYQQVLGQGPQFIFQYYEKEERGRGNFPDRFSARQFPNYSSELNVNALLLGDSALYLCASSLEGRGDTQYFGPGTRLTVL.

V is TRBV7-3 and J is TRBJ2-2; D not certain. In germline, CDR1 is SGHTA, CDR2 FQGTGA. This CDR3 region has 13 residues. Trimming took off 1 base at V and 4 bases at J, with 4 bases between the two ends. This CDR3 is CASSLIGTGELFF. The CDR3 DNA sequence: TGTGCCAGCAGCTTAATCGGCACCGGGGAGCTGTTTTTT.

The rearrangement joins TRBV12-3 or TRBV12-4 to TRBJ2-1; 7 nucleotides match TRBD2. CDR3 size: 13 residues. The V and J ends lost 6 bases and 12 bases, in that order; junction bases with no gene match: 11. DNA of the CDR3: TGTGCCAGCAGCCTGAATCGGGAGGAATCGCAGTTCTTC. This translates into CASSLNREESQFF.

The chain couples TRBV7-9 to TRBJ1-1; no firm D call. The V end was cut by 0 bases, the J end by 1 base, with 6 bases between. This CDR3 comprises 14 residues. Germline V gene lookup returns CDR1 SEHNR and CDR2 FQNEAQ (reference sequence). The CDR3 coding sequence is TGTGCCAGCAGCTTAGCCGGAGAGAACACTGAAGCTTTCTTT. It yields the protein CASSLAGENTEAFF. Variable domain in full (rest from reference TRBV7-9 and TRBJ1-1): DTGVSQNPRHKITKRGQNVTFRCDPISEHNRLYWYRQTLGQGPEFLTYFQNEAQLEKSRLLSDRFSAERPKGSFSTLEIQRTEQGDSAMYLCASSLAGENTEAFFGQGTRLTVV.

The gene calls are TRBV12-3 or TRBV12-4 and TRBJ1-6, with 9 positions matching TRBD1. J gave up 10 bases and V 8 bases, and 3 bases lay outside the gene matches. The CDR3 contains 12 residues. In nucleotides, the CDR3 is TGTGCCAGCCGGGACAGGGACTCACCCCTCCACTTT. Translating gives CASRDRDSPLHF.

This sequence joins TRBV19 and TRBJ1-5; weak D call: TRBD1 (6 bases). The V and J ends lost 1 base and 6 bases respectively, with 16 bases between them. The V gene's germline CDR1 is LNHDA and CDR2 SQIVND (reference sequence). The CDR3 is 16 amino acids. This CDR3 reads CASSIVSGSRGQPQHF. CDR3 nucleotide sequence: TGTGCCAGTAGTATAGTGTCGGGTTCCAGGGGTCAGCCCCAGCATTTT. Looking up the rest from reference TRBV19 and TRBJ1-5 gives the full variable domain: DGGITQSPKYLFRKEGQNVTLSCEQNLNHDAMYWYRQDPGQGLRLIYYSQIVNDFQKGDIAEGYSVSREKKESFPLTVTSAQKNPTAFYLCASSIVSGSRGQPQHFGDGTRLSIL.

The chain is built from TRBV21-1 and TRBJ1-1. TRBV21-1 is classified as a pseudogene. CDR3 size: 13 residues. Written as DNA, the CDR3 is TGTGCCAGCAGCAAAGTAGTCAACACTGAAGCTTTCTTT. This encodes CASSKVVNTEAFF.

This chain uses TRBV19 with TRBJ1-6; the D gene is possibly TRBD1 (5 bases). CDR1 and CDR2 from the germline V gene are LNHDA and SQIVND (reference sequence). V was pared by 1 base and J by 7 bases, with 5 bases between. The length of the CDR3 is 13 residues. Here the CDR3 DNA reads TGTGCCAGTAGTATAGGACAGAATTCACCCCTCCACTTT. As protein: CASSIGQNSPLHF.

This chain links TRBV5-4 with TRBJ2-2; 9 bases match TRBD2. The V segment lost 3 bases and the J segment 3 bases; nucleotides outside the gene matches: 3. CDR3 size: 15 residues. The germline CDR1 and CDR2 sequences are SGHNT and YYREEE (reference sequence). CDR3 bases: TGTGCCAGCAGCTCCCGACTAGCGGACACCGGGGAGCTGTTTTTT. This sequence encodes CASSSRLADTGELFF.

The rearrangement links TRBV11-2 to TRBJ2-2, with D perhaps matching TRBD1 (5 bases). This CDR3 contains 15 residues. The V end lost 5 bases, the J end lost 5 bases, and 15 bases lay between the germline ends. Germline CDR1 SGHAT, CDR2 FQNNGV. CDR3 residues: CASSPTQGWTGELFF. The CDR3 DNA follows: TGTGCCAGCAGCCCGACCCAGGGATGGACCGGGGAGCTGTTTTTT. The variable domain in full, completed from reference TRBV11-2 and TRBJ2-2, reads EAGVAQSPRYKIIEKRQSVAFWCNPISGHATLYWYQQILGQGPKLLIQFQNNGVVDDSQLPKDRFSAERLKGVDSTLKIQPAKLEDSAVYLCASSPTQGWTGELFFGEGSRLTVL.

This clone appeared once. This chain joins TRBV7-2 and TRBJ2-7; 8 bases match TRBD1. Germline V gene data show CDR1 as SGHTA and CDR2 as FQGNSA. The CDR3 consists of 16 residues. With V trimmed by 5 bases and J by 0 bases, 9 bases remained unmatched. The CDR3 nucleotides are TGTGCCAGCAGCCTGACCGGGACAGGAGCCTCCTACGAGCAGTACTTC. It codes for CASSLTGTGASYEQYF.

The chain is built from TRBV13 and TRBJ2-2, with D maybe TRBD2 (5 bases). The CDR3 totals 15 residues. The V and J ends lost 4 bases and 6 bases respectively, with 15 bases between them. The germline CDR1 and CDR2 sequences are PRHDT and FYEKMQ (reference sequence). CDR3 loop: CASSSRTLGSGELFF. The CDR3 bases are TGTGCCAGCAGCTCTCGGACTCTGGGGTCCGGGGAGCTGTTTTTT.

The CDR3 DNA sequence: TGCGCCAGCAGGCGGGGGACTAACACCGGGGAGCTGTTTTTT. Protein sequence: CASRRGTNTGELFF. The chain has TRBV5-1 and TRBJ2-2; 7 bases are a match to TRBD2. V shed 5 bases and J 2 bases; nucleotides not matched to a gene: 3. The germline CDR1 and CDR2 sequences are SGHRS and YFSETQ. This CDR3 is 14 amino acids long.

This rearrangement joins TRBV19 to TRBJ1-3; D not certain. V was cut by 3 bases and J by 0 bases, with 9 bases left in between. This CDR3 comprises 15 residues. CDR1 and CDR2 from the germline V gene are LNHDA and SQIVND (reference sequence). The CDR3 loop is CASSMWQVSGNTIYF. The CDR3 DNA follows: TGTGCCAGTAGTATGTGGCAGGTCTCTGGAAACACCATATATTTT.

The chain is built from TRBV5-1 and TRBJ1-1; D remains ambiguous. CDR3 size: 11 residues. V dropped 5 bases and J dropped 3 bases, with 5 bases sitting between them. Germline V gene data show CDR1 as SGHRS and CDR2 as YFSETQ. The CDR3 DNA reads TGCGCCAGCAGGTCGGACACTGAAGCTTTCTTT. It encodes CASRSDTEAFF.

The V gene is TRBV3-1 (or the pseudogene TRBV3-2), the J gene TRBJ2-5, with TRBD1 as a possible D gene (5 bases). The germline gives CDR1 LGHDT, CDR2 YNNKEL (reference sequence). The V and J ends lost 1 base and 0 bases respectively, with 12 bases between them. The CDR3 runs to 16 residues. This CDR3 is CASSQGIGAHQETQYF. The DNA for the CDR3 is TGTGCCAGCAGCCAAGGAATAGGGGCACACCAAGAGACCCAGTACTTC.

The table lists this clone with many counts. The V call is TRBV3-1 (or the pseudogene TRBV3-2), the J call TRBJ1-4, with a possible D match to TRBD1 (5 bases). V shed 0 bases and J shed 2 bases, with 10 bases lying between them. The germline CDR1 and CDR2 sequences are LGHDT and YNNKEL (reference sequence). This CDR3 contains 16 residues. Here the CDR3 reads CASSQDPAGTNEKLFF. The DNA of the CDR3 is TGTGCCAGCAGCCAAGATCCCGCAGGGACTAATGAAAAACTGTTTTTT.

The CDR3, as DNA: TGTGCCAGCAGCTTAGCACAGGGGGAGACCTACGAGCAGTACTTC. It codes for CASSLAQGETYEQYF. V usage is TRBV11-1 and J usage is TRBJ2-7; 8 bases agree with TRBD1. V gave up 0 bases and J gave up 2 bases; unmatched junction bases: 3. Germline V gene sequence: CDR1 SGHAT, CDR2 FQDESV (reference sequence). The CDR3 is 15 amino acids.

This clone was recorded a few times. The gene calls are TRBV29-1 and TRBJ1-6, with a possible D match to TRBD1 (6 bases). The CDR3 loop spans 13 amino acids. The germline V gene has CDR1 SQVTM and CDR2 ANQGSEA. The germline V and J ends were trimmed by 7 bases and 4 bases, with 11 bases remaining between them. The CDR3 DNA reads TGCAGCGCCCGGACAGCTTATAATTCACCCCTCCACTTT. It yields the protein CSARTAYNSPLHF.

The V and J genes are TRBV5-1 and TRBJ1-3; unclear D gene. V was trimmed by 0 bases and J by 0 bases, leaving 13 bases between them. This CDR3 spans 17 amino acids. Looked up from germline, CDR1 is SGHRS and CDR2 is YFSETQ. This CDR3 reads CASSLAPTTNSGNTIYF. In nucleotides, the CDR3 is TGCGCCAGCAGCTTGGCCCCGACAACCAACTCTGGAAACACCATATATTTT.

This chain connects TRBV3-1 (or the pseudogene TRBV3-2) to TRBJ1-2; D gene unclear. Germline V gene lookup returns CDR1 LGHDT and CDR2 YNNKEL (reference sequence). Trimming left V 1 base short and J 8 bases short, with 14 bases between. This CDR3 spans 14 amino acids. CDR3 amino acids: CASSQGPSGNGYTF. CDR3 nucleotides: TGTGCCAGCAGCCAAGGACCTTCGGGGAACGGCTACACCTTC.

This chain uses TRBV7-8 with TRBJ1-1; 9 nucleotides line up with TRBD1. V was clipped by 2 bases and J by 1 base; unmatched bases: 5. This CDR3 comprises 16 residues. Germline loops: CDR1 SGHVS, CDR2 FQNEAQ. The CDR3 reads CASSLLGTGTNTEAFF. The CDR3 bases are TGTGCCAGCAGCTTACTCGGGACAGGGACGAACACTGAAGCTTTCTTT.

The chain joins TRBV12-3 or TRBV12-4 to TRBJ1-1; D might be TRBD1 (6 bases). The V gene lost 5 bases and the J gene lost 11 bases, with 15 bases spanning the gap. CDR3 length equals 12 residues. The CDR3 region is CASSLETRGAFF. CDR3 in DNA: TGTGCCAGCAGTCTAGAGACAAGGGGGGCTTTCTTT.

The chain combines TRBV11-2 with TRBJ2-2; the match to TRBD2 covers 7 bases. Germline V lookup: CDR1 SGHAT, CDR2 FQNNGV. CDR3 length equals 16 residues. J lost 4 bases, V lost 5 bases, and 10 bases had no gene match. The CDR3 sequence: CASSQESGGGTGELFF. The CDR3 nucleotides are TGTGCCAGCAGCCAGGAATCGGGGGGAGGCACCGGGGAGCTGTTTTTT.

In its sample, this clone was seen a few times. The CDR3 region has the DNA TGCGCCAGCCTGAAAGGGGCGGGCAATCAGCCCCAGCATTTT. Protein sequence: CASLKGAGNQPQHF. The chain is built from TRBV10-1 and TRBJ1-5; D is perhaps TRBD1 (5 bases). The CDR3 contains 14 residues. The germline CDR1 and CDR2 sequences are WNHNN and SYGVQD (reference sequence). V was shortened by 8 bases and J by 2 bases, with 13 bases between the two germline ends.

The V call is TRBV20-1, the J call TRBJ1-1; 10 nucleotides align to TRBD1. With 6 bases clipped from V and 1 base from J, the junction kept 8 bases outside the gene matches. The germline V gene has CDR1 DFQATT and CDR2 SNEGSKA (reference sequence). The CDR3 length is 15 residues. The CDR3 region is CSASRQGAKNTEAFF. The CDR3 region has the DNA TGCAGTGCCAGTAGACAGGGGGCGAAGAACACTGAAGCTTTCTTT.